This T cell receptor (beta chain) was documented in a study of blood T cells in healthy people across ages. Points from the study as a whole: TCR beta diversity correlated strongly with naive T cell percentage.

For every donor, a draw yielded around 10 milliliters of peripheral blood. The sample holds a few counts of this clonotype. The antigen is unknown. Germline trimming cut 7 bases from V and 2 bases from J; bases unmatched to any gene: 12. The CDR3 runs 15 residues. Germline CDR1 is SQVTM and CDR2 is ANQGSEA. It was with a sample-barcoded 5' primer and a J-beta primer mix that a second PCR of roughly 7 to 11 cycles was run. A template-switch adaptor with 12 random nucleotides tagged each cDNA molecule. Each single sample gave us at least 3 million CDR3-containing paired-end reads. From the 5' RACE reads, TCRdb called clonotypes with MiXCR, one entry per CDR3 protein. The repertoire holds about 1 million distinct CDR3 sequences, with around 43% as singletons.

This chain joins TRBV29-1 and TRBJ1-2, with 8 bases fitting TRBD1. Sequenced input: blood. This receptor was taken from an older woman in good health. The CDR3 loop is CSATGGQGANYGYTF. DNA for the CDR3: TGCAGCGCCACCGGGGGCCAGGGGGCAAACTATGGCTACACCTTC.